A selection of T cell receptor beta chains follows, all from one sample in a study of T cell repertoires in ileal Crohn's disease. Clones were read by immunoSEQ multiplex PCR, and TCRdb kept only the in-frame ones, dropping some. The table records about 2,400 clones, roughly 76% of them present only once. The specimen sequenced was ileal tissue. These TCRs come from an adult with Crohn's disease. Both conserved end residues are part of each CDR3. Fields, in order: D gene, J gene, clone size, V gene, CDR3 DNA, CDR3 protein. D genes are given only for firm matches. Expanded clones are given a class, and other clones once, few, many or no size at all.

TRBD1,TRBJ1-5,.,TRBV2,TGTGCCAGCGGACAGGACGGGAATCAGCCCCAGCATTTT,CASGQDGNQPQHF
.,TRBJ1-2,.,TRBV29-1,TGCAGCGTTGTCGTTCTGGCGGCGAACTATGGCTACACCTTC,CSVVVLAANYGYTF
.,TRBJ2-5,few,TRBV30,TGTGCCTGGAGTTCGGGGACACACGGGGGGGAGACCCAGTACTTC,CAWSSGTHGGETQYF
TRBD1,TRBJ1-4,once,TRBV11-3,TGTGCCAGCAGCTCCAGGACAGGGGCAGAGGAAAAACTGTTTTTT,CASSSRTGAEEKLFF
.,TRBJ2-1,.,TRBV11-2,TGTGCCAGCAGCTTCCCCGGGTTAGGCTCCTACAATGAGCAGTTCTTC,CASSFPGLGSYNEQFF
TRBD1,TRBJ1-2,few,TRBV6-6,TGTGCCAGCAGGCAGGACGGGACAGGGGGCACAGGCTACACCTTC,CASRQDGTGGTGYTF
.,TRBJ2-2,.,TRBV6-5,TGTGCCAGCAGTTACTCCTACCGGTCCGCCGGGGAGCTGTTTTTT,CASSYSYRSAGELFF
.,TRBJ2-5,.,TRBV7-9,TGTGCCAGCAGTCAAGGACAGTCCGCCGGGACCCAGTACTTC,CASSQGQSAGTQYF
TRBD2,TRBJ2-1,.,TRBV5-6,TGTGCCAGCAGCTTGGTTAGCGGGGGCTACAATGAGCAGTTCTTC,CASSLVSGGYNEQFF
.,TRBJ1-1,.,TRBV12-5,TGTGCTAGTGCCGTACAGGGACCGGGCACTGAAGCTTTCTTT,CASAVQGPGTEAFF
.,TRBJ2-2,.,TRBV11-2,TGTGCCAGCAGCCCACTCGCCGGTCGAGGCGTGACCGGGGAGCTGTTTTTT,CASSPLAGRGVTGELFF
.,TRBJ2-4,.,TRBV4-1,TGCGCCAGCAGCCAACCTCTAAGGGGCCTAGCCAAAAACATTCAGTACTTC,CASSQPLRGLAKNIQYF
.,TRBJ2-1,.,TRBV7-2,TGTGCCAGTAGAAGACAGGCGAACAATGAGCAGTTCTTC,CASRRQANNEQFF
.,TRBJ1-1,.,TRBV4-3,TGCGCCAGCAGCCAAGAAGAAGGCAGGGCTGAAGCTTTCTTT,CASSQEEGRAEAFF
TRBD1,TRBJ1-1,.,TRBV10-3,TGTGCCATCAGTGAGTCACCAGGGGGTTTTAAAGCTTTCTTT,CAISESPGGFKAFF
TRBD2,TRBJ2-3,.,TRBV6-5,TGTGCCAGCAGCCAGCGGGAACGCACAGATACGCAGTATTTT,CASSQRERTDTQYF
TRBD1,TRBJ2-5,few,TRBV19,TGTGCCAGTAGTTTCACCGGGACAGACAAAGAGACCCAGTACTTC,CASSFTGTDKETQYF
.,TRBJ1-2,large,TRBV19,TGTGCCAGTAGTATAGCCCGGACCGCCGCGGGCTATGGCTACACCTTC,CASSIARTAAGYGYTF
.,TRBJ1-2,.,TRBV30,TGTGCCTGGGGGGGCAGGGCGGGTGGCTACACCTTC,CAWGGRAGGYTF
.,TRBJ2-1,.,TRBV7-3,TGTGCCAGCAGCTTGACTCTCAGCTCCTACAATGAGCAGTTCTTC,CASSLTLSSYNEQFF
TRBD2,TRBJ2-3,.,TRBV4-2,TGTGCCAGCAAGTCTGCGGGGGACACAGATACGCAGTATTTT,CASKSAGDTDTQYF
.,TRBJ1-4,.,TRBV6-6,TGTGCCAGCATGGAAAGTAGGCAGGGTGGGGAAAAACTGTTTTTT,CASMESRQGGEKLFF
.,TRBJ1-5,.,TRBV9,TGTGCCAGCAGCGCCGGCCAGGGGTATAGCAATCAGCCCCAGCATTTT,CASSAGQGYSNQPQHF
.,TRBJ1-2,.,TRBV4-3,TGCGCCAGCAGCCAAGATCGGGGAGGGATCTATGGCTACACCTTC,CASSQDRGGIYGYTF
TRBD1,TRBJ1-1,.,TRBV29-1,TGCAGCGCTGGACAGGGGAACACTGAAGCTTTCTTT,CSAGQGNTEAFF
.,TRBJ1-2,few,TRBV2,TGTGCCAGCACCCTTAGTTGGAGTACTAACTATGGCTACACCTTC,CASTLSWSTNYGYTF
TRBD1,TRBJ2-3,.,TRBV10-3,TGTGCCATCAGCCCCCAGGGGGCTGATGCAGATACGCAGTATTTT,CAISPQGADADTQYF
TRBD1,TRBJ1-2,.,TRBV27,TGTGCCAGCACCTCGACAGGGGAATCCTATGGCTACACCTTC,CASTSTGESYGYTF
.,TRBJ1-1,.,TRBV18,TGTGCCAGCTCACCGGCCAACACTGAAGCTTTCTTT,CASSPANTEAFF
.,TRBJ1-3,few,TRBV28,TGTGCCAGCATCTCTGGGGGCGGCCCTGGAAACACCATATATTTT,CASISGGGPGNTIYF
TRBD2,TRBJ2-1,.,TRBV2,TGTGCCAGCAGTGAGGGGCGGGGGGCCGGCGATGAGCAGTTCTTC,CASSEGRGAGDEQFF
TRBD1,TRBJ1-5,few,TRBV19,TGTGCCAGTAGTATGCCCCCACGACAGGGGAGGGGAAGCAATCAGCCCCAGCATTTT,CASSMPPRQGRGSNQPQHF
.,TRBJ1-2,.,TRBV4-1,TGCGCCAGCAGCAAAGGGCAGGGAGGAAACTATGGCTACACCTTC,CASSKGQGGNYGYTF
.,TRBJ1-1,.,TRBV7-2,TGTGCCAGCAGCTTAGGGACAAACACTGAAGCTTTCTTT,CASSLGTNTEAFF
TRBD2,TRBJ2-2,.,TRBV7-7,TGTGCTAGCAGCCTCCTAGCGGGAGGGCCGGGCACCGGGGAGCTGTTTTTT,CASSLLAGGPGTGELFF
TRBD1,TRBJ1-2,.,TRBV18,TGTGCCAGCTCACGGGACAGGGGGAGATATAACTATGGCTACACCTTC,CASSRDRGRYNYGYTF
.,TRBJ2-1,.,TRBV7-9,TGTGCCAGCAGCTTAGTAGGGGGGGTGGGGTTGGATGAGCAGTTCTTC,CASSLVGGVGLDEQFF
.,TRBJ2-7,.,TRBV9,TGTGCCAGCAGCGCCCAACAGGGCGTGCAGTACTTC,CASSAQQGVQYF
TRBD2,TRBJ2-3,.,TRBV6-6,TGTGCCAGCAGTCCCTCCGGGACTAGCGGGAGTTCACAGTATTTT,CASSPSGTSGSSQYF
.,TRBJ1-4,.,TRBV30,TGTGCCTGGAGTGTGGACATGGTTGTCGAAAAACTGTTTTTT,CAWSVDMVVEKLFF
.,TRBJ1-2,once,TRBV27,TGTGCCAGCAGTCTCAGGGTTAACTATGGCTACACCTTC,CASSLRVNYGYTF
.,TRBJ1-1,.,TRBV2,TGTGCCAGCAGCCCGGACAGCCCGATGAACACTGAAGCTTTCTTT,CASSPDSPMNTEAFF
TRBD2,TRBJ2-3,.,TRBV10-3,TGTGCCATCAGTCAAGCGGGGGAGGCGGATACGCAGTATTTT,CAISQAGEADTQYF
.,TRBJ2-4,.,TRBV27,TGTGCCAGCAGTCTCTTAGCGGCCGCCAAAAACATTCAGTACTTC,CASSLLAAAKNIQYF
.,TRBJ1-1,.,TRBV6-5,TGTGCCAGCCGCCCGGGGGGGACTGAAGCTTTCTTT,CASRPGGTEAFF
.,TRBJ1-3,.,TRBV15,TGTGCCACCAGCAGAGAACGGGACTCTGGAAACACCATATATTTT,CATSRERDSGNTIYF
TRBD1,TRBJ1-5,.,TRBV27,TGTGCCAGCCGACAGGGGTGGGGGAGCAATCAGCCCCAGCATTTT,CASRQGWGSNQPQHF